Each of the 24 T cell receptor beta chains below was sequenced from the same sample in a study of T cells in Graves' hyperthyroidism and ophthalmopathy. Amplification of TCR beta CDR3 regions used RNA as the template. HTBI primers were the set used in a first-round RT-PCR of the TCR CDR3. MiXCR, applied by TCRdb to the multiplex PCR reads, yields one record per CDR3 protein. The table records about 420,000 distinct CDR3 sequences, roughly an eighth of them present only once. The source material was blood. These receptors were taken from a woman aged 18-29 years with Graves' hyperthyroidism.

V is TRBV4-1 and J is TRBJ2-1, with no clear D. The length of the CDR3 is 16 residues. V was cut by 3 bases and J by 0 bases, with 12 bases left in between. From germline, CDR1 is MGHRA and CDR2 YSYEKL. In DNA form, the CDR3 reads TGCGCCAGCAGCCAGGGTAAGCAGAGCTCCTACAATGAGCAGTTCTTC. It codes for CASSQGKQSSYNEQFF.

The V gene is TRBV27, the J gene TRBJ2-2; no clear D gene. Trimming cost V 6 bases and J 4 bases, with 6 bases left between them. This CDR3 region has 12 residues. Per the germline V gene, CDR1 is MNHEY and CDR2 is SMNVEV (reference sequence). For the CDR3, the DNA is TGTGCCAGCAGGACCAGCACCGGGGAGCTGTTTTTT. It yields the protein CASRTSTGELFF.

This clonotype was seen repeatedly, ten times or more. CDR3 in amino acids: CASSSALAGAGVETQYF. CDR3 in DNA: TGTGCCAGCAGCTCGGCACTAGCGGGAGCCGGAGTGGAGACCCAGTACTTC. This chain joins TRBV7-8 and TRBJ2-5; 11 nucleotides agree with TRBD2. The CDR3 extends over 17 amino acids. The ends lost 4 bases at V and 5 bases at J; junction bases unmatched: 12. Germline V CDR1 and CDR2: SGHVS, FQNEAQ.

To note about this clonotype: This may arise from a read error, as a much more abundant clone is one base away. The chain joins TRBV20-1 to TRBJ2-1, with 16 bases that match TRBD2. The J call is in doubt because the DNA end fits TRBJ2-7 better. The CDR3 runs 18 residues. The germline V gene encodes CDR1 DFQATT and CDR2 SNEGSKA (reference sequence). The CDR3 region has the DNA TGCAGTGCTAGACCCGGGACTAGCGGGAGGGCCGCCTACAATGAGCAGTACTTC. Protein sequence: CSARPGTSGRAAYNEQYF.

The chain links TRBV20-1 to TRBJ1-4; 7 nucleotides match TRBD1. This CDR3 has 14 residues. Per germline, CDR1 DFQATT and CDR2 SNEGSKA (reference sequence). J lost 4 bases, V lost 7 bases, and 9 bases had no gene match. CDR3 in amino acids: CSVLPGGYNEKLFF. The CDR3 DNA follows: TGCAGTGTCCTACCAGGGGGATATAATGAAAAACTGTTTTTT.

For the CDR3, the DNA is TGTGCCAGCAGCCAAGATGGGCTAGCGGAGGCGGGTGAGCAGTTCTTC. Translated: CASSQDGLAEAGEQFF. The chain joins TRBV3-1 to TRBJ2-1; 7 bases agree with TRBD2. CDR3 size: 16 residues. Germline-derived CDR1 and CDR2 are LGHDT and YNNKEL (reference sequence). The ends lost 0 bases at V and 9 bases at J; junction bases unmatched: 11.

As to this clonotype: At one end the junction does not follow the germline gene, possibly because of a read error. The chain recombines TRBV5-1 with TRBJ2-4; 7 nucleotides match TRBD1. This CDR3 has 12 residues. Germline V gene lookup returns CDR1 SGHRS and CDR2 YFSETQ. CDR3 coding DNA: TGCGCCAGCAGTTTCAGGGGGAACATTCAGTGCTTC. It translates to CASSFRGNIQCF.

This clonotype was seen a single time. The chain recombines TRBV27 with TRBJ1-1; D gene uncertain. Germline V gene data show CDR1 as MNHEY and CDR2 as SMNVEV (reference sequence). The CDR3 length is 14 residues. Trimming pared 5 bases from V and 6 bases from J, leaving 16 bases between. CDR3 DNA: TGTGCCAGCAGTCTTTCCCGCAAGGTCGCTGAAGCTTTCTTT. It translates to CASSLSRKVAEAFF.

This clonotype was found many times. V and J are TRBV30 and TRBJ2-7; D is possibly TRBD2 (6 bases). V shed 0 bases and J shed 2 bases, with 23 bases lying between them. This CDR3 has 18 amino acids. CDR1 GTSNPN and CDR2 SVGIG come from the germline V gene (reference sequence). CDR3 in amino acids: CAWSVTNGGPQRAYEQYF. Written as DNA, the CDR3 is TGTGCCTGGAGTGTCACAAATGGAGGGCCACAGAGGGCCTACGAGCAGTACTTC.

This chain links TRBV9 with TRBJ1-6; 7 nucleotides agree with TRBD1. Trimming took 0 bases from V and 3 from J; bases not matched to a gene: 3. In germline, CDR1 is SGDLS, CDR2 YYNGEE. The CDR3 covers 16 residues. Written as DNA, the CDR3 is TGTGCCAGCAGCGTAGGGGACAGCGTCTATAATTCACCCCTCCACTTT. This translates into CASSVGDSVYNSPLHF.

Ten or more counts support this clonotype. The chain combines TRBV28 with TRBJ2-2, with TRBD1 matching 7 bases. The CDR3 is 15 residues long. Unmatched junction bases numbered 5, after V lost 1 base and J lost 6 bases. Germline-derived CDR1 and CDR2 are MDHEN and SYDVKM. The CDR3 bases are TGTGCCAGCAGTTTATCCCTCACAGGGGCCGGGGAGCTGTTTTTT. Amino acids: CASSLSLTGAGELFF. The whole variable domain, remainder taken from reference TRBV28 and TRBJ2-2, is DVKVTQSSRYLVKRTGEKVFLECVQDMDHENMFWYRQDPGLGLRLIYFSYDVKMKEKGDIPEGYSVSREKKERFSLILESASTNQTSMYLCASSLSLTGAGELFFGEGSRLTVL.

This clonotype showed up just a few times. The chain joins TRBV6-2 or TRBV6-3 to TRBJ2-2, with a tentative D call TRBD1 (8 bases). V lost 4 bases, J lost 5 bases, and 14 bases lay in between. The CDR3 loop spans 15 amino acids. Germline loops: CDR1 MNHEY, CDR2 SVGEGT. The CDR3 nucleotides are TGTGCCAGCAGTTTCGGACAGGGAGGGACCGGGGAGCTGTTTTTT. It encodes CASSFGQGGTGELFF.

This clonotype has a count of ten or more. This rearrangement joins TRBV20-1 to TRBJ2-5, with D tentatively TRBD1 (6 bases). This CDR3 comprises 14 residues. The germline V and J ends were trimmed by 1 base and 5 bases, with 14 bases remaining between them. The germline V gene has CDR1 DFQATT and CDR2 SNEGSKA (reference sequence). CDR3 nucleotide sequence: TGCAGTGCTAGAGTTCGGGGAAGGGGGGAGACCCAGTACTTC. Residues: CSARVRGRGETQYF.

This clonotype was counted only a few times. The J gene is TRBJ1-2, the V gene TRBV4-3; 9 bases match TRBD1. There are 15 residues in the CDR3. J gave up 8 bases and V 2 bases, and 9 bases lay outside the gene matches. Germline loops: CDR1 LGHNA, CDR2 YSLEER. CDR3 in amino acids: CASSQHTQGAWGYTF. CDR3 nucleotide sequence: TGCGCCAGCAGCCAACATACACAGGGGGCGTGGGGCTACACCTTC.

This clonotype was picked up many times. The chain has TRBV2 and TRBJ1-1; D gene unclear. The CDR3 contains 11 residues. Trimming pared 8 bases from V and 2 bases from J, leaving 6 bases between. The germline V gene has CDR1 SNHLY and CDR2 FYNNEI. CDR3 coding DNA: TGTGCCAGCGTCGGTAACACTGAAGCTTTCTTT. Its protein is CASVGNTEAFF.

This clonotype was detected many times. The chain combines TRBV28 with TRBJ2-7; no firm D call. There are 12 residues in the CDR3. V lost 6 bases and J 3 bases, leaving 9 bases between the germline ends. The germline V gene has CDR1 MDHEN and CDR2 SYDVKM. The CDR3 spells CASSSLRYEQYF. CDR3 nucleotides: TGTGCCAGCAGCTCCCTACGCTACGAGCAGTACTTC.

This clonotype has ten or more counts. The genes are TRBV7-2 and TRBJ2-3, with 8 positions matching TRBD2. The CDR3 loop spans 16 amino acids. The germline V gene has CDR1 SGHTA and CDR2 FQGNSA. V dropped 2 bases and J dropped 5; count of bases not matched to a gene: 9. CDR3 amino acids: CASSLSPSGLGDTQYF. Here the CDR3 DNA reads TGTGCCAGCAGCTTAAGTCCTAGCGGGCTGGGAGATACGCAGTATTTT.

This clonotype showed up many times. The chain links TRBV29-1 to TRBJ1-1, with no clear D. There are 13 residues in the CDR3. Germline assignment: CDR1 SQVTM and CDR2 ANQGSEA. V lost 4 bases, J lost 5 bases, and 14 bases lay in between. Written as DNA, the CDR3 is TGCAGCGTTGGGAACAGCAAGGCGACTGAAGCTTTCTTT. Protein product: CSVGNSKATEAFF.

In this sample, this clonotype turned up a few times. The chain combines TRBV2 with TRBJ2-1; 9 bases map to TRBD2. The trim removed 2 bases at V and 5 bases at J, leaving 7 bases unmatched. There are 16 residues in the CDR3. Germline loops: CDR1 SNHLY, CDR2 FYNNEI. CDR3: CASSEWEREEDNEQFF. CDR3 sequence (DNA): TGTGCCAGCAGTGAATGGGAGCGGGAGGAAGACAATGAGCAGTTCTTC.

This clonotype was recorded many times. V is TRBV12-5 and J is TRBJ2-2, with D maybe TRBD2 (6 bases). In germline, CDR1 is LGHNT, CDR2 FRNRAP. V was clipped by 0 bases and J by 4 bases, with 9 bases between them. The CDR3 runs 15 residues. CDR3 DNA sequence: TGTGCTAGTGGTTTGGTTATCGGGAGCACCGGGGAGCTGTTTTTT. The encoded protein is CASGLVIGSTGELFF.

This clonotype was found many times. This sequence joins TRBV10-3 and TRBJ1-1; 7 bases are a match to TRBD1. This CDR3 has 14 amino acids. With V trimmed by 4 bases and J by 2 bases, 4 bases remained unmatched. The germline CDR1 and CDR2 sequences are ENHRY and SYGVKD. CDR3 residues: CAISAGQVNTEAFF. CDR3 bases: TGTGCCATCAGTGCAGGACAGGTTAACACTGAAGCTTTCTTT.

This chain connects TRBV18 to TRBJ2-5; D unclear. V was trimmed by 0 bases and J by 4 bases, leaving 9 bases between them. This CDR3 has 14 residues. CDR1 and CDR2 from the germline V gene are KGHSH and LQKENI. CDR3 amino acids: CASSPPYLVETQYF. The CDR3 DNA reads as TGTGCCAGCTCACCACCTTACCTCGTAGAGACCCAGTACTTC.

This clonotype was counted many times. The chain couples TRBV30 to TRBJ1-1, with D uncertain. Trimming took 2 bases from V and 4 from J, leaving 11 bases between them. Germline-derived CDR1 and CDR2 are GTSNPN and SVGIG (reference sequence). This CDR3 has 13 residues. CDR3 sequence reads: CAWSRREGTEAFF. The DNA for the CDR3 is TGTGCCTGGAGTCGGAGGGAGGGCACTGAAGCTTTCTTT.

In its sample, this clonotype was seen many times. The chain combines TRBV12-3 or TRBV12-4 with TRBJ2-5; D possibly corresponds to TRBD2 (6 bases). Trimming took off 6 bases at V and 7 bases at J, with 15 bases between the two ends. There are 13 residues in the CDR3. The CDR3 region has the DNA TGTGCCAGCAGAACTAGCTCCAGCGGGACCCAGTACTTC. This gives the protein CASRTSSSGTQYF.